The present entry profiles one T cell receptor beta chain with its context. This record comes from a study of blood T cell repertoires in COVID-19. The germline V and J ends were trimmed by 3 bases and 4 bases, with 9 bases remaining between them. The CDR3 runs 14 residues. Germline CDR1 reads MDHEN; CDR2 reads SYDVKM. Clones were read by immunoSEQ multiplex PCR, and TCRdb kept only the in-frame ones, dropping some. The table has 70,000 to 95,000 clones, about 82% seen once. The chain links TRBV28 to TRBJ1-4; weak D call: TRBD1 (6 bases). This clonotype was obtained from a man older than 75 with active or convalescent COVID-19. The sample comprised peripheral blood. The DNA of the CDR3 is TGTGCCAGCAGTTTTGGACAGAATAATGAAAAACTGTTTTTT. It yields the protein CASSFGQNNEKLFF. Together with reference TRBV28 and TRBJ1-4, the CDR3 gives the full variable domain: DVKVTQSSRYLVKRTGEKVFLECVQDMDHENMFWYRQDPGLGLRLIYFSYDVKMKEKGDIPEGYSVSREKKERFSLILESASTNQTSMYLCASSFGQNNEKLFFGSGTQLSVL.